Listed below are T cell receptor beta chains from one sample, sequenced in a study of blood T cells in healthy people across ages. TCRdb ran MiXCR on the 5' RACE reads and lists one entry per CDR3 protein. The sample carries around 1.5 million distinct CDR3 sequences, almost 35% recorded once. Sequencing used blood. The receptor set was obtained from a woman under 40 in good health. Both conserved end residues are part of each CDR3. A D gene is named only where the DNA matches it firmly. Expanded clones get a size class; other rows say once, few or many, or leave the size out.

D gene: TRBD1; J gene: TRBJ1-1; V gene: TRBV29-1; clone size: .; CDR3 protein: CSVDDRGRTGGRTEAFF; CDR3 DNA: TGCAGCGTTGATGATCGAGGCCGGACAGGGGGCCGCACTGAAGCTTTCTTT
D gene: .; J gene: TRBJ2-1; V gene: TRBV2; clone size: once; CDR3 protein: CASSGRQAYNEQFF; CDR3 DNA: TGTGCCAGCAGTGGGCGACAGGCGTACAATGAGCAGTTCTTC
D gene: .; J gene: TRBJ2-3; V gene: TRBV20-1; clone size: .; CDR3 protein: CSATETGRDTQYF; CDR3 DNA: TGCAGTGCCACGGAAACGGGACGGGATACGCAGTATTTT
D gene: .; J gene: TRBJ2-1; V gene: TRBV20-1; clone size: many; CDR3 protein: CSAGRGPGGEQFF; CDR3 DNA: TGCAGTGCGGGGAGAGGTCCGGGCGGTGAGCAGTTCTTC
D gene: .; J gene: TRBJ2-3; V gene: TRBV27; clone size: .; CDR3 protein: CASKDSGRTDTQYF; CDR3 DNA: TGTGCCAGCAAAGATAGCGGACGCACAGATACGCAGTATTTT
D gene: .; J gene: TRBJ1-1; V gene: TRBV10-3; clone size: .; CDR3 protein: CAISYGTKNTEAFF; CDR3 DNA: TGTGCCATATCTTACGGGACAAAGAACACTGAAGCTTTCTTT
D gene: .; J gene: TRBJ2-7; V gene: TRBV7-8; clone size: few; CDR3 protein: CASSSPGPLEAYEQYF; CDR3 DNA: TGTGCCAGCAGCTCACCGGGACCGCTAGAGGCCTACGAGCAGTACTTC
D gene: .; J gene: TRBJ2-1; V gene: TRBV2; clone size: .; CDR3 protein: CASSEFSYNEQFF; CDR3 DNA: TGTGCCAGCAGTGAGTTCTCCTACAATGAGCAGTTCTTC
D gene: TRBD1; J gene: TRBJ2-1; V gene: TRBV19; clone size: .; CDR3 protein: CASTDRLNEQFF; CDR3 DNA: TGTGCCAGTACGGACAGGCTCAATGAGCAGTTCTTC
D gene: .; J gene: TRBJ2-3; V gene: TRBV6-1; clone size: .; CDR3 protein: CASSEWRGRTTDTQYF; CDR3 DNA: TGTGCCAGCAGTGAATGGAGGGGGAGGACCACAGATACGCAGTATTTT
D gene: .; J gene: TRBJ2-5; V gene: TRBV20-1; clone size: few; CDR3 protein: CSARAPGPETQYF; CDR3 DNA: TGCAGTGCTAGAGCCCCGGGTCCAGAGACCCAGTACTTC
D gene: .; J gene: TRBJ1-5; V gene: TRBV30; clone size: .; CDR3 protein: CAWTDPFTGGLGNQPQHF; CDR3 DNA: TGTGCCTGGACCGATCCTTTCACCGGCGGATTAGGCAATCAGCCCCAGCATTTT
D gene: .; J gene: TRBJ1-5; V gene: TRBV28; clone size: .; CDR3 protein: CASSLVRRGIQPQHF; CDR3 DNA: TGTGCCAGCAGTTTGGTCAGACGTGGGATTCAGCCCCAGCATTTT
D gene: .; J gene: TRBJ2-1; V gene: TRBV4-2; clone size: many; CDR3 protein: CASSQEVGQTIYNEQFF; CDR3 DNA: TGTGCCAGCAGCCAAGAAGTAGGACAGACGATCTACAATGAGCAGTTCTTC
D gene: .; J gene: TRBJ2-1; V gene: TRBV9; clone size: .; CDR3 protein: CASSAEYSSYNEQFF; CDR3 DNA: TGTGCCAGCAGCGCCGAATACAGCTCCTACAATGAGCAGTTCTTC
D gene: TRBD1; J gene: TRBJ2-7; V gene: TRBV20-1; clone size: .; CDR3 protein: CSASRQGVNEQYF; CDR3 DNA: TGCAGTGCTAGCAGACAGGGGGTAAACGAGCAGTACTTC
D gene: .; J gene: TRBJ2-3; V gene: TRBV6-5; clone size: .; CDR3 protein: CASSKSDTQYF; CDR3 DNA: TGTGCCAGCAGTAAGTCAGATACGCAGTATTTT
D gene: TRBD1; J gene: TRBJ2-7; V gene: TRBV7-2; clone size: few; CDR3 protein: CASSSDRGSRYEQYF; CDR3 DNA: TGTGCCAGCAGCTCGGACAGGGGGTCCCGTTACGAGCAGTACTTC
D gene: TRBD1; J gene: TRBJ2-7; V gene: TRBV7-2; clone size: .; CDR3 protein: CASSPRGRFYEQYF; CDR3 DNA: TGTGCCAGCAGCCCCAGGGGGCGCTTCTACGAGCAGTACTTC
D gene: .; J gene: TRBJ2-2; V gene: TRBV7-2; clone size: .; CDR3 protein: CASSYGTAGELFF; CDR3 DNA: TGTGCCAGCAGCTACGGAACCGCCGGGGAGCTGTTTTTT